This T cell receptor beta chain was profiled in a study of T cells in Graves' hyperthyroidism and ophthalmopathy. The length of the CDR3 is 15 residues. Germline values: CDR1 LGHNT, CDR2 FRNRAP. V was trimmed by 2 bases and J by 6 bases, leaving 14 bases between them. It was RNA transcripts that yielded the amplified TCR beta CDR3 regions. HTBI primers were used for first-round RT-PCR of the TCR CDR3. TCRdb independently ran MiXCR on the multiplex PCR reads; one entry per CDR3 protein. The table lists hundreds of thousands of distinct CDR3 sequences, around a quarter of them singletons. Calling Graves' hyperthyroidism stable meant ophthalmopathy did not progress within 18 months. This clonotype was counted between two and nine times.

The chain has TRBV12-5 and TRBJ2-1; D unclear. Sequencing was done on a sample of blood. The clonotype comes from a middle-aged man with Graves' hyperthyroidism. Here the CDR3 DNA reads TGTGCTAGTGGTTTGTTAGTGTTAGAGGTCAATGAGCAGTTCTTC. Amino acids: CASGLLVLEVNEQFF. The whole variable domain, remainder taken from reference TRBV12-5 and TRBJ2-1, is DARVTQTPRHKVTEMGQEVTMRCQPILGHNTVFWYRQTMMQGLELLAYFRNRAPLDDSGMPKDRFSAEMPDATLATLKIQPSEPRDSAVYFCASGLLVLEVNEQFFGPGTRLTVL.